The 21 T cell receptor beta chains below all came from one sample that was sequenced in a study of blood T cell repertoires in COVID-19. The assay was immunoSEQ multiplex PCR, and TCRdb's table has in-frame clones only and misses some. The sample holds some 100,000 clones, around 90% seen once. Material: peripheral blood. The source of these receptors is a man aged 65-85 years with acute or convalescent COVID-19.

This clone was observed once. J is TRBJ2-2 and V is TRBV4-3; TRBD2 matches at 9 bases. Germline V lookup: CDR1 LGHNA, CDR2 YSLEER. With 3 bases clipped from V and 2 bases from J, the junction kept 7 bases outside the gene matches. The CDR3 extends over 17 amino acids. The CDR3 bases are TGCGCCAGCAGCCATGATAGCGGGAGCCCCAACACCGGGGAGCTGTTTTTT. Translated: CASSHDSGSPNTGELFF.

The chain links TRBV6-5 to TRBJ2-7, with 12 positions matching TRBD2. CDR1 and CDR2 from the germline V gene are MNHEY and SVGAGI. V lost 7 bases, J lost 0 bases, and 4 bases stayed unmatched. This CDR3 contains 15 residues. The chain's CDR3 is CASKLAGGHSYEQYF. The CDR3, as DNA: TGTGCCAGCAAACTAGCGGGGGGCCACTCCTACGAGCAGTACTTC.

The chain uses TRBV18 and TRBJ1-5; 9 bases match TRBD1. The CDR3 spans 19 residues. Germline lookup yields CDR1 KGHSH and CDR2 LQKENI. V shed 4 bases and J 3 bases; nucleotides not matched to a gene: 16. CDR3 sequence reads: CASSLGGSAGQGFNQPQHF. The CDR3 nucleotides are TGTGCCAGCTCACTTGGGGGCTCGGCGGGACAGGGTTTCAATCAGCCCCAGCATTTT. The variable domain in full, with the rest retrieved from reference TRBV18 and TRBJ1-5, is NAGVMQNPRHLVRRRGQEARLRCSPMKGHSHVYWYRQLPEEGLKFMVYLQKENIIDESGMPKERFSAEFPKEGPSILRIQQVVRGDSAAYFCASSLGGSAGQGFNQPQHFGDGTRLSIL.

The rearrangement uses TRBV15 and TRBJ1-6; no firm D call. CDR3 length equals 13 residues. V lost 8 bases and J 0 bases, leaving 5 bases between the germline ends. CDR1 and CDR2 (germline): LNHNV, YYDKDF (reference sequence). The CDR3 spells CATAISYNSPLHF. The CDR3 DNA is TGTGCCACCGCGATCTCCTATAATTCACCCCTCCACTTT.

V usage is TRBV7-2 and J usage is TRBJ2-3; the D gene is possibly TRBD2 (6 bases). This CDR3 has 16 residues. Trimming cost V 5 bases and J 4 bases, with 19 bases left between them. The V gene's germline CDR1 is SGHTA and CDR2 FQGNSA. CDR3 sequence reads: CASSPLAGMIADTQYF. CDR3 coding DNA: TGTGCCAGCAGCCCCCTGGCGGGAATGATTGCAGATACGCAGTATTTT.

This chain connects TRBV28 to TRBJ2-4; 12 positions match TRBD2. The germline V gene encodes CDR1 MDHEN and CDR2 SYDVKM. The CDR3 sequence is 18 residues long. The V and J ends lost 2 bases and 7 bases, in that order; junction bases with no gene match: 12. CDR3 region: CASSLVPSASGRANIQYF. The CDR3 nucleotides read TGTGCCAGCAGTTTAGTCCCTTCCGCTAGCGGGAGGGCCAACATTCAGTACTTC.

J is TRBJ2-5 and V is TRBV30; D is perhaps TRBD1 or TRBD2 (5 bases each). CDR1 and CDR2 (germline): GTSNPN, SVGIG (reference sequence). This CDR3 region has 12 residues. V was shortened by 5 bases and J by 7 bases, with 14 bases between the two germline ends. The CDR3 DNA reads TGTGCCTGGGGAGGTGGGGCCCCGACCCAGTACTTC. It codes for CAWGGGAPTQYF.

This rearrangement joins TRBV27 to TRBJ2-3; TRBD2 aligns across 9 bases. From germline, CDR1 is MNHEY and CDR2 SMNVEV (reference sequence). V dropped 4 bases and J dropped 4; count of bases not matched to a gene: 9. The CDR3 spans 16 residues. The CDR3 here is CASSSIAGEEADTQYF. The CDR3 nucleotides are TGTGCCAGCAGTTCGATAGCGGGAGAGGAGGCAGATACGCAGTATTTT.

The rearrangement joins TRBV10-1 to TRBJ2-3, with 7 bases that match TRBD2. With 7 bases clipped from V and 3 bases from J, the junction kept 4 bases outside the gene matches. Germline loops: CDR1 WNHNN, CDR2 SYGVQD (reference sequence). There are 13 residues in the CDR3. CDR3 residues: CASKGLPTDTQYF. The DNA of the CDR3 is TGCGCCAGCAAGGGACTACCAACAGATACGCAGTATTTT.

The CDR3 DNA reads TGTGCCAGCAGCTTCGGACAGGGCAACACTGAAGCTTTCTTT. As protein: CASSFGQGNTEAFF. The chain employs TRBV5-6 and TRBJ1-1; 8 positions agree with TRBD1. Trimming cost V 2 bases and J 2 bases; bases outside gene matches: 2. Germline CDR1 SGHDT, CDR2 YYEEEE. The CDR3 is 14 residues long.

The gene calls are TRBV10-3 and TRBJ1-1; D is perhaps TRBD1 (5 bases). Between the trimmed V and J ends, which lost 3 bases and 6 bases, there was a span of 14 bases. This CDR3 contains 14 residues. Looked up from germline, CDR1 is ENHRY and CDR2 is SYGVKD. In DNA, the CDR3 is TGTGCCATCAGTGATCAAGCGGGGGTCCCTGAAGCTTTCTTT. Protein sequence: CAISDQAGVPEAFF.

The CDR3 sequence is CASSAGRGYYGYTF. The CDR3 coding sequence is TGTGCCAGCAGTGCAGGGCGGGGGTACTATGGCTACACCTTC. The rearrangement links TRBV2 to TRBJ1-2; D perhaps matches TRBD1 (5 bases). CDR1 is SNHLY, CDR2 FYNNEI, per germline. The germline V and J ends were trimmed by 4 bases and 3 bases, with 12 bases remaining between them. The CDR3 runs 14 residues.

The chain links TRBV6-5 to TRBJ1-1; TRBD1 agrees at 8 bases. Germline V lookup: CDR1 MNHEY, CDR2 SVGAGI. The trim removed 5 bases at V and 0 bases at J, leaving 5 bases unmatched. The CDR3 runs to 15 residues. CDR3 DNA: TGTGCCAGCAGTAATACAGGGGGATTGAACACTGAAGCTTTCTTT. Translation gives CASSNTGGLNTEAFF.

This sequence joins TRBV29-1 and TRBJ2-1; possible D gene TRBD2, 6 bases. The CDR3 is 14 residues long. Trimming took off 5 bases at V and 3 bases at J, with 14 bases between the two ends. In germline, CDR1 is SQVTM, CDR2 ANQGSEA. CDR3 bases: TGCAGCGTTAAGGGCGGGGCAGGCTACAATGAGCAGTTCTTC. Protein: CSVKGGAGYNEQFF.

The rearrangement joins TRBV3-1 (or the pseudogene TRBV3-2) to TRBJ2-4; perhaps TRBD2 as D (6 bases). The germline V gene has CDR1 LGHDT and CDR2 YNNKEL (reference sequence). The CDR3 length is 14 residues. Trimming cost V 3 bases and J 1 base, with 7 bases left between them. For the CDR3, the DNA is TGTGCCAGCAGCCAGGAGGGTGCCAAAAACATTCAGTACTTC. Protein product: CASSQEGAKNIQYF.

This chain connects TRBV2 to TRBJ2-7, with no clear D. Germline V gene data show CDR1 as SNHLY and CDR2 as FYNNEI. Trimming cost V 4 bases and J 2 bases, with 3 bases left between them. The CDR3 loop spans 11 amino acids. The CDR3 is CASSGAYEQYF. In DNA form, the CDR3 reads TGTGCCAGCAGTGGCGCCTACGAGCAGTACTTC.

This clone was recorded once. This chain links TRBV13 with TRBJ2-1; D perhaps matches TRBD2 (6 bases). V lost 3 bases to trimming and J lost 9 bases, with 6 bases between them. The CDR3 runs to 11 residues. Germline V CDR1 and CDR2: PRHDT, FYEKMQ (reference sequence). In DNA, the CDR3 is TGTGCCAGCAGCTTGGGGGGTGAGCAGTTCTTC. This sequence encodes CASSLGGEQFF. The full variable domain, its missing parts supplied by reference TRBV13 and TRBJ2-1, is AAGVIQSPRHLIKEKRETATLKCYPIPRHDTVYWYQQGPGQDPQFLISFYEKMQSDKGSIPDRFSAQQFSDYHSELNMSSLELGDSALYFCASSLGGEQFFGPGTRLTVL.

The chain couples TRBV19 to TRBJ1-5; D unclear. Germline assignment: CDR1 LNHDA and CDR2 SQIVND (reference sequence). V was cut by 1 base and J by 5 bases, with 6 bases left in between. This CDR3 has 13 residues. CDR3 coding DNA: TGTGCCAGTAGTATAGGAGTATATCAGCCCCAGCATTTT. Its protein product is CASSIGVYQPQHF.

As concerns this clone: At one end the junction does not follow the germline gene, possibly because of a read error. The chain joins TRBV6-2 or TRBV6-3 to TRBJ1-3, with 7 nucleotides matching TRBD1. Germline-derived CDR1 and CDR2 are MNHEY and SVGEGT. The CDR3 contains 12 residues. Written as DNA, the CDR3 is TGTGCCAGCAGTTGGAGGACAGGAAGTATTAATTTT. It yields the protein CASSWRTGSINF.

The gene calls are TRBV5-4 and TRBJ1-2; D is unclear. This CDR3 spans 17 amino acids. Trimming took 1 base from V and 5 from J, leaving 21 bases between them. Germline V CDR1 and CDR2: SGHNT, YYREEE (reference sequence). The CDR3 DNA reads TGTGCCAGCAGCTTGTTGGTCCGAGGGCCACGGGTATATGGCTACACCTTC. Protein sequence: CASSLLVRGPRVYGYTF.

The gene calls are TRBV28 and TRBJ2-1; 8 nucleotides line up with TRBD2. The CDR3 runs to 16 residues. Germline loops: CDR1 MDHEN, CDR2 SYDVKM. Trimming took 2 bases from V and 1 from J; bases not matched to a gene: 4. DNA for the CDR3: TGTGCCAGCAGTTTAGTAAGCGGGAGTTCCTACAATGAGCAGTTCTTC. It encodes CASSLVSGSSYNEQFF.